Presented here are 14 T cell receptor beta chains from one specimen sequenced in a study of blood T cell repertoires in COVID-19. TCRdb keeps only in-frame clones here, not all; method: immunoSEQ multiplex PCR. The sample gives 260,000 or so clones, roughly 88% of which show up once; over 0.55% is in the top ten. The source material was peripheral blood. These receptors came from a human donor in a cohort sampled during active COVID-19.

The V gene is TRBV19, the J gene TRBJ1-2; weak D call: TRBD1 (6 bases). Per germline, CDR1 LNHDA and CDR2 SQIVND (reference sequence). V dropped 9 bases and J dropped 5 bases, with 16 bases sitting between them. CDR3 size: 13 residues. As DNA, the CDR3 is TGTGCCAGCACTTTACAGGGCGGGTATGGCTACACCTTC. It specifies CASTLQGGYGYTF.

This clone was seen only once. The V and J genes are TRBV28 and TRBJ1-6, with 7 bases fitting TRBD1. Trimming at V came to 4 bases and at J to 10 bases, leaving 4 bases not matched to a gene. There are 13 residues in the CDR3. Germline CDR1 is MDHEN and CDR2 is SYDVKM. CDR3 in amino acids: CASSSTGASPLHF. The CDR3 nucleotides read TGTGCCAGCAGTTCCACAGGGGCCTCACCCCTCCACTTT.

The chain has TRBV24-1 and TRBJ1-4; TRBD1 might be the D (6 bases). This CDR3 region has 13 residues. Germline values: CDR1 KGHDR, CDR2 SFDVKD. Trimming took off 6 bases at V and 10 bases at J, with 14 bases between the two ends. In nucleotides, the CDR3 is TGTGCCACCAGTAACCGGGACATGGGAAAACTGTTTTTT. It yields the protein CATSNRDMGKLFF.

This clone was observed a single time. CDR3 DNA: TGTGCCAGCAGCCAGGGGCCGGGGGGCGGAAACACCATATATTTT. Its translation is CASSQGPGGGNTIYF. This chain joins TRBV3-1 (or the pseudogene TRBV3-2) and TRBJ1-3; D is possibly TRBD1 (6 bases). CDR1 LGHDT and CDR2 YNNKEL come from the germline V gene (reference sequence). The CDR3 length is 15 residues. Deletions cut 3 bases from V and 4 bases from J, with 13 bases between.

This rearrangement joins TRBV10-3 to TRBJ2-3; D remains ambiguous. The CDR3 is made up of 14 amino acids. V was trimmed by 4 bases and J by 3 bases, leaving 11 bases between them. Germline values: CDR1 ENHRY, CDR2 SYGVKD. CDR3: CAISGKELTDTQYF. The CDR3 nucleotides read TGTGCCATCAGTGGGAAAGAACTAACAGATACGCAGTATTTT.

The genes are TRBV30 and TRBJ1-1; 7 bases map to TRBD1. Germline CDR1 GTSNPN, CDR2 SVGIG (reference sequence). The CDR3 is 12 amino acids. V was pared by 8 bases and J by 9 bases, with 12 bases of the junction left unmatched. The CDR3 DNA reads as TGTGCCCCCCCCGGACGGACAGGAAAAGCTTTCTTT. Amino acid sequence: CAPPGRTGKAFF.

The chain has TRBV4-3 and TRBJ1-2; D is possibly TRBD1 (6 bases). Trimming stripped 3 bases from V and 4 bases from J, with 12 bases between. The CDR3 consists of 14 residues. In germline, CDR1 is LGHNA, CDR2 YSLEER. The CDR3 sequence is CASSQPGQTYGYTF. The CDR3 DNA reads TGCGCCAGCAGCCAGCCGGGACAAACCTATGGCTACACCTTC.

The chain links TRBV4-3 to TRBJ2-7; the D gene is possibly TRBD2 (6 bases). Per germline, CDR1 LGHNA and CDR2 YSLEER. This CDR3 has 14 amino acids. V was trimmed by 1 base and J by 7 bases, leaving 14 bases between them. CDR3 residues: CASSQGLVGWEQYF. CDR3 in DNA: TGCGCCAGCAGCCAAGGACTAGTTGGATGGGAGCAGTACTTC.

The chain couples TRBV29-1 to TRBJ2-3, with 10 bases matching TRBD1. CDR1 and CDR2 from the germline V gene are SQVTM and ANQGSEA. The CDR3 totals 14 residues. V gave up 7 bases and J gave up 6 bases; unmatched junction bases: 10. CDR3 region: CSAITGTGADTQYF. DNA of the CDR3: TGCAGCGCCATTACCGGGACAGGGGCGGATACGCAGTATTTT.

The chain has TRBV5-6 and TRBJ2-3, with D maybe TRBD2 (5 bases). The V end was cut by 5 bases, the J end by 3 bases, with 13 bases between. Germline V lookup: CDR1 SGHDT, CDR2 YYEEEE. The CDR3 runs to 14 residues. This CDR3 reads CASSSRRRTDTQYF. Written as DNA, the CDR3 is TGTGCCAGCAGTTCCCGGCGGAGGACAGATACGCAGTATTTT.

This sequence joins TRBV7-8 and TRBJ2-7, with TRBD2 matching 11 bases. Germline CDR1 reads SGHVS; CDR2 reads FQNEAQ. J gave up 5 bases and V 1 base, and 7 bases lay outside the gene matches. This CDR3 spans 16 amino acids. The chain's CDR3 is CASSLVRLAGNDEQYF. DNA for the CDR3: TGTGCCAGCAGCTTAGTGAGACTAGCGGGAAACGACGAGCAGTACTTC.

The chain is built from TRBV6-5 and TRBJ1-5, with TRBD1 identical over 8 bases. This CDR3 is 15 amino acids long. Germline CDR1 MNHEY, CDR2 SVGAGI. With V trimmed by 2 bases and J by 6 bases, 6 bases remained unmatched. CDR3 coding DNA: TGTGCCAGCAGTTACGGACAGGGTACTGGTCAGCCCCAGCATTTT. Protein: CASSYGQGTGQPQHF.

V is TRBV21-1 and J is TRBJ1-1; the listed D gene, TRBD1, was not tested against the DNA. TRBV21-1 constitutes a pseudogene. The CDR3 totals 11 residues. CDR3 amino acids: CASSTSTGAFF. DNA for the CDR3: TGTGCCAGCAGCACGTCCACAGGGGCTTTCTTT.

In DNA form, the CDR3 reads TGTGCCAGCGACCGAGAGGGGCAGGGGGGACCCAAAAACATTCAGTACTTC. Translation: CASDREGQGGPKNIQYF. The chain employs TRBV21-1 and TRBJ2-4; the D call in the table, TRBD1, was not verified against the DNA. TRBV21-1 is reported as a pseudogene. The CDR3 spans 17 residues.